Below, 32 T cell receptor beta chains from the same sample are listed, as sequenced in a study of T cells in Graves' hyperthyroidism and ophthalmopathy. The TCR beta CDR3 regions underwent amplification using RNA transcripts as the source. A first-round RT-PCR of the TCR CDR3 used the HTBI primer set. TCRdb analysed the multiplex PCR reads with MiXCR anew, one entry per CDR3 protein. The sample records about 740,000 distinct CDR3 sequences, 14% being singletons. The sample was blood. The source is a woman under 30 with Graves' hyperthyroidism.

This clonotype was seen ten or more times. V and J are TRBV5-1 and TRBJ2-4; D unresolved. The CDR3 runs to 14 residues. V dropped 0 bases and J dropped 6 bases, with 10 bases sitting between them. In germline, CDR1 is SGHRS, CDR2 YFSETQ. CDR3 coding DNA: TGCGCCAGCAGCTTGGGTGACTCTATAAACATTCAGTACTTC. It encodes CASSLGDSINIQYF.

The CDR3 sequence: CASSIGQDNEQFF. The CDR3 DNA follows: TGTGCCAGTAGTATCGGACAAGACAATGAGCAGTTCTTC. J is TRBJ2-1 and V is TRBV19, with D tentatively TRBD1 (5 bases). This CDR3 comprises 13 residues. Germline V gene lookup returns CDR1 LNHDA and CDR2 SQIVND (reference sequence). V was cut by 3 bases and J by 5 bases, with 8 bases left in between.

The chain couples TRBV5-5 to TRBJ2-4, with D possibly called TRBD1 or TRBD2 (5 bases each). Per the germline V gene, CDR1 is SGHKS and CDR2 is YYEKEE (reference sequence). The length of the CDR3 is 15 residues. V lost 4 bases and J lost 3, with 14 bases in between. The CDR3 is CASSPLVGDKNIQYF. In DNA form, the CDR3 reads TGTGCCAGCAGCCCTCTCGTGGGGGACAAAAACATTCAGTACTTC.

In regard to this clonotype: This clone may be a read error of a much larger clone one base away. The chain joins TRBV7-2 to TRBJ1-5; no reliable D call. The CDR3 has 14 residues. Germline CDR1 is SGHTA and CDR2 is FQGNSA. The V end lost 6 bases, the J end lost 4 bases, and 13 bases lay between the germline ends. The DNA of the CDR3 is TGTGCCAGCAGTCGGACGGACCTAAATCAGCCCCAGCATTTT. It encodes CASSRTDLNQPQHF.

This clonotype has more than one count but fewer than ten. The chain uses TRBV30 and TRBJ1-1; weak D call: TRBD1 (5 bases). The CDR3 length is 14 residues. V was clipped by 4 bases and J by 3 bases, with 15 bases between them. Germline lookup yields CDR1 GTSNPN and CDR2 SVGIG (reference sequence). The DNA of the CDR3 is TGTGCCTGGAATCGAAGGGGAAGGGACACTGAAGCTTTCTTT. Encoded protein: CAWNRRGRDTEAFF.

With respect to this clonotype: Possible read error: a much larger clone is one base away. No conserved phenylalanine or tryptophan ends this CDR3, so it is likely a read error. The chain recombines TRBV30 with TRBJ1-3, with 7 bases aligning to TRBD1. Trimming cost V 7 bases and J 3 bases; bases outside gene matches: 9. The CDR3 has 14 amino acids. Germline V gene sequence: CDR1 GTSNPN, CDR2 SVGIG (reference sequence). CDR3 sequence: CALETDRVGNTIYL. DNA of the CDR3: TGTGCCTTGGAGACCGACAGGGTTGGAAACACCATATATCTT.

This clonotype was seen ten or more times. CDR3 sequence: CASSPGTGSDEQYF. The CDR3 DNA reads TGTGCCAGCTCACCCGGGACAGGGTCCGACGAGCAGTACTTC. V usage is TRBV18 and J usage is TRBJ2-7; 9 bases map to TRBD1. CDR1 KGHSH and CDR2 LQKENI come from the germline V gene. The V segment lost 3 bases and the J segment 5 bases; nucleotides outside the gene matches: 5. This CDR3 region has 14 residues. Combining the CDR3 with reference TRBV18 and TRBJ2-7 gives the whole variable domain NAGVMQNPRHLVRRRGQEARLRCSPMKGHSHVYWYRQLPEEGLKFMVYLQKENIIDESGMPKERFSAEFPKEGPSILRIQQVVRGDSAAYFCASSPGTGSDEQYFGPGTRLTVT.

A few counts support this clonotype. This chain joins TRBV11-1 and TRBJ2-1; 13 nucleotides align to TRBD2. J lost 2 bases, V lost 4 bases, and 11 bases had no gene match. Germline V gene sequence: CDR1 SGHAT, CDR2 FQDESV (reference sequence). The CDR3 extends over 19 amino acids. As DNA, the CDR3 is TGTGCCAGCAGCTATCCCAGGACTAGCGGGAGAGGGGCCTACAATGAGCAGTTCTTC. It codes for CASSYPRTSGRGAYNEQFF.

The CDR3 region has the DNA TGTGCCAGCACCGACAGTTGGACTAGCGGGAGTTCAGATACGCAGTATTTT. The encoded protein is CASTDSWTSGSSDTQYF. V and J are TRBV6-1 and TRBJ2-3, with 13 bases identical to TRBD2. The CDR3 loop spans 17 amino acids. V lost 7 bases to trimming and J lost 4 bases; unmatched junction nucleotides: 11. Germline values: CDR1 MNHNS, CDR2 SASEGT.

A few counts support this clonotype. The chain joins TRBV11-1 to TRBJ2-7; D unresolved. The CDR3 contains 13 residues. The ends were cut back, 2 bases at V and 5 bases at J, with 10 bases in the middle. Per the germline V gene, CDR1 is SGHAT and CDR2 is FQDESV (reference sequence). CDR3 coding DNA: TGTGCCAGCAGCTTACTAGGACCGGACGAGCAGTACTTC. It encodes CASSLLGPDEQYF.

This clonotype was found many times. The J gene is TRBJ2-1, the V gene TRBV15; tentative D call: TRBD1 (5 bases). V dropped 5 bases and J dropped 0 bases, with 11 bases sitting between them. Germline lookup yields CDR1 LNHNV and CDR2 YYDKDF (reference sequence). CDR3 length: 15 amino acids. CDR3: CATSAGQSSYNEQFF. CDR3 DNA sequence: TGTGCCACCAGCGCTGGACAAAGCTCCTACAATGAGCAGTTCTTC.

The sample holds many counts of this clonotype. The chain joins TRBV4-3 to TRBJ2-1; a possible D gene is TRBD1 (6 bases). V lost 5 bases, J lost 3 bases, and 11 bases lay in between. The length of the CDR3 is 14 residues. CDR1 LGHNA and CDR2 YSLEER come from the germline V gene. The CDR3, as DNA: TGCGCCAGCAGCGAAGGGGGATTCTACAATGAGCAGTTCTTC. Its translation is CASSEGGFYNEQFF.

The sample holds many counts of this clonotype. J is TRBJ2-2 and V is TRBV7-9, with 7 bases aligning to TRBD2. This CDR3 spans 18 amino acids. Germline trimming cut 6 bases from V and 1 base from J; bases unmatched to any gene: 14. The germline gives CDR1 SEHNR, CDR2 FQNEAQ (reference sequence). The CDR3 spells CASRPRSPRGENTGELFF. In DNA, the CDR3 is TGTGCCAGCAGACCCCGAAGTCCCCGGGGGGAGAACACCGGGGAGCTGTTTTTT.

The chain has TRBV9 and TRBJ2-7, with no clear D. V was trimmed by 0 bases and J by 3 bases, leaving 22 bases between them. CDR1 is SGDLS and CDR2 is YYNGEE in the germline V gene. The CDR3 loop spans 18 amino acids. The CDR3 here is CASSVAPCSPLSHYEQYF. In nucleotides, the CDR3 is TGTGCCAGCAGCGTAGCCCCATGTAGCCCACTATCACACTACGAGCAGTACTTC.

The sample holds many counts of this clonotype. The chain couples TRBV13 to TRBJ2-1; a weak D match, TRBD1 (5 bases). V lost 0 bases and J lost 0, with 9 bases in between. This CDR3 has 16 amino acids. Germline V gene lookup returns CDR1 PRHDT and CDR2 FYEKMQ (reference sequence). CDR3 coding DNA: TGTGCCAGCAGCTTAGGCTCAGGGATCTCCTACAATGAGCAGTTCTTC. It codes for CASSLGSGISYNEQFF.

Remarks on this clonotype: One end of the junction fails to match germline, which may point to a read error. V is TRBV30 and J is TRBJ2-7; 8 nucleotides line up with TRBD2. Per the germline V gene, CDR1 is GTSNPN and CDR2 is SVGIG (reference sequence). This CDR3 comprises 15 residues. CDR3 residues: CAWSGREKRHYAQYF. DNA of the CDR3: TGTGCCTGGAGCGGGAGGGAAAAGCGGCACTACGCGCAGTACTTC.

This clonotype was counted between two and nine times. The rearrangement uses TRBV6-2 or TRBV6-3 and TRBJ2-7; D call uncertain. Trimming stripped 2 bases from V and 1 base from J, with 6 bases between. This CDR3 is 13 amino acids long. Germline V gene data show CDR1 as MNHEY and CDR2 as SVGEGT. Written as DNA, the CDR3 is TGTGCCAGCAGTTACGAGCGTTCCTACGAGCAGTACTTC. Its translation is CASSYERSYEQYF.

This clonotype has ten or more counts. The chain uses TRBV20-1 and TRBJ2-5; D unclear. Trimming took 3 bases from V and 7 from J, leaving 15 bases between them. Germline V CDR1 and CDR2: DFQATT, SNEGSKA (reference sequence). This CDR3 has 13 residues. The CDR3 spells CSARLVGMGTQYF. The CDR3 region has the DNA TGCAGTGCTAGGCTGGTTGGGATGGGGACCCAGTACTTC.

There are many counts of this clonotype. The CDR3 protein is CASSAPDRGAYGYTF. The CDR3 coding sequence is TGTGCCAGCAGCGCTCCAGACAGGGGGGCCTATGGCTACACCTTC. V gene TRBV2 combines with J gene TRBJ1-2; 9 bases are a match to TRBD1. The length of the CDR3 is 15 residues. The ends lost 6 bases at V and 4 bases at J; junction bases unmatched: 9. Germline V CDR1 and CDR2: SNHLY, FYNNEI. The whole variable domain, filled in from reference TRBV2 and TRBJ1-2, reads EPEVTQTPSHQVTQMGQEVILRCVPISNHLYFYWYRQILGQKVEFLVSFYNNEISEKSEIFDDQFSVERPDGSNFTLKIRSTKLEDSAMYFCASSAPDRGAYGYTFGSGTRLTVV.

This chain connects TRBV9 to TRBJ2-2; D is undetermined. In germline, CDR1 is SGDLS, CDR2 YYNGEE. V lost 4 bases, J lost 6 bases, and 16 bases lay in between. This CDR3 region has 15 residues. In DNA form, the CDR3 reads TGTGCCAGCAGCATCAACTTTCGCACAGCCGGGGAGCTGTTTTTT. Translated: CASSINFRTAGELFF.

This clonotype was detected many times. V usage is TRBV6-2 or TRBV6-3 and J usage is TRBJ1-5; D may be TRBD1 (5 bases). V was trimmed by 4 bases and J by 1 base, leaving 11 bases between them. In germline, CDR1 is MNHEY, CDR2 SVGEGT. The length of the CDR3 is 15 residues. The CDR3 nucleotides are TGTGCCAGCAGTTGGAAAGGGGTCAGCAATCAGCCCCAGCATTTT. Translating it yields CASSWKGVSNQPQHF.

This clonotype showed up just a few times. This chain joins TRBV24-1 and TRBJ2-3; D gene uncertain. The CDR3 runs to 13 residues. Germline V CDR1 and CDR2: KGHDR, SFDVKD. The V end was cut by 7 bases, the J end by 2 bases, with 9 bases between. CDR3 residues: CATSRRYTDTQYF. The CDR3 coding sequence is TGTGCCACCAGCCGACGGTACACAGATACGCAGTATTTT.

This clonotype came up a few times. The J gene is TRBJ1-5, the V gene TRBV5-8; D unclear. The CDR3 is made up of 14 amino acids. V lost 1 base, J lost 0 bases, and 5 bases lay in between. Germline V gene sequence: CDR1 SGHTS, CDR2 YDEGEE. For the CDR3, the DNA is TGTGCCAGCAGCTTGCTTCTTAGCAATCAGCCCCAGCATTTT. Translated: CASSLLLSNQPQHF.

This clonotype showed up many times. The V and J genes are TRBV28 and TRBJ2-1; the D is unclear. There are 15 residues in the CDR3. V was trimmed by 8 bases and J by 0 bases, leaving 14 bases between them. CDR1 and CDR2 from the germline V gene are MDHEN and SYDVKM. Here the CDR3 reads CASGPRMSSYNEQFF. Written as DNA, the CDR3 is TGTGCCAGCGGTCCGCGAATGAGCTCCTACAATGAGCAGTTCTTC. The complete variable domain, with remaining parts taken from reference TRBV28 and TRBJ2-1, reads DVKVTQSSRYLVKRTGEKVFLECVQDMDHENMFWYRQDPGLGLRLIYFSYDVKMKEKGDIPEGYSVSREKKERFSLILESASTNQTSMYLCASGPRMSSYNEQFFGPGTRLTVL.

Ten or more counts support this clonotype. The rearrangement uses TRBV20-1 and TRBJ2-2, with D possibly being TRBD1 (6 bases). The CDR3 has 14 amino acids. From germline, CDR1 is DFQATT and CDR2 SNEGSKA (reference sequence). V lost 3 bases to trimming and J lost 4 bases, with 12 bases between them. The CDR3, as DNA: TGCAGTGCTAGTAATTCGGACAGCACCGGGGAGCTGTTTTTT. This gives the protein CSASNSDSTGELFF.

The chain employs TRBV29-1 and TRBJ2-7; TRBD1 is a possible D gene (7 bases). This CDR3 contains 13 residues. Trimming left V 4 bases short and J 0 bases short, with 10 bases between. Germline-derived CDR1 and CDR2 are SQVTM and ANQGSEA. This CDR3 is CSVGGDSSYEQYF. CDR3 nucleotides: TGCAGCGTTGGGGGGGACAGCTCCTACGAGCAGTACTTC.

This clonotype was counted ten times or more. The genes are TRBV20-1 and TRBJ2-7, with 10 bases fitting TRBD2. The CDR3 has 13 amino acids. Germline V gene data show CDR1 as DFQATT and CDR2 as SNEGSKA (reference sequence). The ends lost 2 bases at V and 9 bases at J; junction bases unmatched: 7. The DNA for the CDR3 is TGCAGTGCTAGAACTAGCGGGAAATCCACGCAGTACTTC. Protein: CSARTSGKSTQYF.

This clonotype was picked up a small number of times. This chain uses TRBV6-5 with TRBJ2-4; 9 bases are a match to TRBD1. CDR3 length: 13 amino acids. J gave up 9 bases and V 4 bases, and 4 bases lay outside the gene matches. CDR1 is MNHEY, CDR2 SVGAGI, per germline. CDR3 nucleotides: TGTGCCAGCAGTTCGGGACAGGGAACCATTCAGTACTTC. This translates into CASSSGQGTIQYF.

This clonotype was detected ten times or more. This sequence joins TRBV7-2 and TRBJ1-4; tentatively, D is TRBD1 (6 bases). The CDR3 covers 15 residues. Trimming cost V 1 base and J 1 base, with 7 bases left between them. The germline V gene has CDR1 SGHTA and CDR2 FQGNSA. Here the CDR3 DNA reads TGTGCCAGCAGCTTAGGGACAGTAACTAATGAAAAACTGTTTTTT. Translating it yields CASSLGTVTNEKLFF.

The CDR3 is CASSIIRGWDQPQHF. The CDR3 nucleotides read TGTGCCAGTAGTATAATCAGGGGGTGGGATCAGCCCCAGCATTTT. The chain is built from TRBV19 and TRBJ1-5; 7 positions match TRBD1. The V gene's germline CDR1 is LNHDA and CDR2 SQIVND (reference sequence). The CDR3 loop spans 15 amino acids. The ends lost 2 bases at V and 5 bases at J; junction bases unmatched: 6.

This clonotype was observed once. This could be a read error, since a much larger clone is one nucleotide away. The chain carries TRBV12-3 or TRBV12-4 and TRBJ1-2; a weak D match, TRBD1 (6 bases). This CDR3 has 15 residues. Trimming removed 5 bases from V and 4 bases from J, with 17 bases in between. CDR3 sequence: CASSPTGRRAYGYTF. The CDR3 region has the DNA TGTGCCAGCAGTCCAACAGGGAGGCGCGCCTATGGCTACACCTTC.

This clonotype was counted a few times. The chain carries TRBV5-6 and TRBJ2-5, with 8 nucleotides matching TRBD2. The ends lost 1 base at V and 5 bases at J; junction bases unmatched: 7. Germline values: CDR1 SGHDT, CDR2 YYEEEE. The CDR3 loop spans 15 amino acids. CDR3 nucleotide sequence: TGTGCCAGCAGCTTGATGAGCGGGAGCGGCGAGACCCAGTACTTC. This encodes CASSLMSGSGETQYF.